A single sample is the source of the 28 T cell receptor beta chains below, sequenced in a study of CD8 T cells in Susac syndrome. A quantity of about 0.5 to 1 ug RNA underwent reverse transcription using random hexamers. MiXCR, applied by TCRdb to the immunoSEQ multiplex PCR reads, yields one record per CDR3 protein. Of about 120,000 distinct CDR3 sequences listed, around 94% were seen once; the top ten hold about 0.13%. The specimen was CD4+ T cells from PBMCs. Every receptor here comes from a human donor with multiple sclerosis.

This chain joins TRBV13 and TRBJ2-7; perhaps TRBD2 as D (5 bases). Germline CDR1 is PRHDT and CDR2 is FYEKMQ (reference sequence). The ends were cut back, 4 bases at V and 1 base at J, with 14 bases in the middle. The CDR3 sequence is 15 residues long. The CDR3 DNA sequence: TGTGCCAGCAGCTCGGCCGGGATTCCTTCCTACGAGCAGTACTTC. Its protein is CASSSAGIPSYEQYF.

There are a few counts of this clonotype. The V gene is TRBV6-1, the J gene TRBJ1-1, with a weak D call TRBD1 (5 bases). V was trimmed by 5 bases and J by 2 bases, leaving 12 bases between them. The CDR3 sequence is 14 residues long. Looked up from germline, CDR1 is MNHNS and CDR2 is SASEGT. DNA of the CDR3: TGTGCCAGCAGTCCCCCAGGGAGAAACACTGAAGCTTTCTTT. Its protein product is CASSPPGRNTEAFF.

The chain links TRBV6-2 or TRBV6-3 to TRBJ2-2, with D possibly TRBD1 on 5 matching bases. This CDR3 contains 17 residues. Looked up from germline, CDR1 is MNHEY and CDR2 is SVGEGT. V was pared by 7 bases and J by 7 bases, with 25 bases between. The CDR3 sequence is CASTPLKGLRNGGELFF. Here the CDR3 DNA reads TGTGCCAGCACCCCGCTAAAGGGGTTGAGGAACGGCGGGGAGCTGTTTTTT.

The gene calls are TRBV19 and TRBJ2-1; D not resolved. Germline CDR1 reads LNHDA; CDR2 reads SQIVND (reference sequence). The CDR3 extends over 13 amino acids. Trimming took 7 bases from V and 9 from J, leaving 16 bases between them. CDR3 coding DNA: TGTGCCAGTAAAACCGTCCCGCGAGGTGAGCAGTTCTTC. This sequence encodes CASKTVPRGEQFF.

CDR3 amino acids: CASSFRGGTANYEQYF. In nucleotides, the CDR3 is TGTGCCAGCAGCTTTAGAGGTGGGACAGCGAACTACGAGCAGTACTTC. The chain couples TRBV7-2 to TRBJ2-7; 7 nucleotides line up with TRBD1. V lost 3 bases, J lost 3 bases, and 11 bases stayed unmatched. Germline CDR1 is SGHTA and CDR2 is FQGNSA. The CDR3 is made up of 16 amino acids.

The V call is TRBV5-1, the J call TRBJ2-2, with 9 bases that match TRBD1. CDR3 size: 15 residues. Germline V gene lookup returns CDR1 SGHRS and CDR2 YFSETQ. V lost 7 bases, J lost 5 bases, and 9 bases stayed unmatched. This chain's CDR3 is CASSGTGRTTGELFF. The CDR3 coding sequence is TGCGCCAGCTCTGGGACAGGGAGAACAACCGGGGAGCTGTTTTTT.

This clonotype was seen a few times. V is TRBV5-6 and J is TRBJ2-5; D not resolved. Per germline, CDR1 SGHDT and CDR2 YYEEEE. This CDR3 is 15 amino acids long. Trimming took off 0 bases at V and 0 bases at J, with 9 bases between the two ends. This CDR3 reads CASSLGLPYQETQYF. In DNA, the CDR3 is TGTGCCAGCAGCTTGGGACTCCCGTACCAAGAGACCCAGTACTTC.

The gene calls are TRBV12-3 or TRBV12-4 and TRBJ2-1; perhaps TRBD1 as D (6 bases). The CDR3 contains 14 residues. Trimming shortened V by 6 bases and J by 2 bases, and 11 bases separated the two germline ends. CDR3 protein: CASRLTGPYNEQFF. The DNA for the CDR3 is TGTGCCAGCAGGCTGACAGGCCCCTACAATGAGCAGTTCTTC.

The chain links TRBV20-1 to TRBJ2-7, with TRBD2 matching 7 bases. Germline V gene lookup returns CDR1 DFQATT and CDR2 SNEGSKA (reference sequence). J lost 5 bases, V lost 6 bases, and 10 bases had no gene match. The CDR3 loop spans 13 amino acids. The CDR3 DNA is TGCAGTGCCCCGACTAGCATCGGCCACGAGCAGTACTTC. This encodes CSAPTSIGHEQYF.

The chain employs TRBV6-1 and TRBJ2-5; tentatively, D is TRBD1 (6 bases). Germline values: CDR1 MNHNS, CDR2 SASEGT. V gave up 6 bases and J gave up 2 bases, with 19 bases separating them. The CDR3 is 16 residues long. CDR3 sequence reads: CASRLGLRDTQETQYF. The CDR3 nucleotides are TGTGCCAGCAGGCTAGGGCTCCGGGACACACAAGAGACCCAGTACTTC.

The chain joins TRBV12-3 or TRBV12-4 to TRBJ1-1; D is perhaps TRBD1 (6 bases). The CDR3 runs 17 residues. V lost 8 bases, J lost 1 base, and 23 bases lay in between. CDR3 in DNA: TGTGCCAGCTGTAGAGGGGGGACCTTCTCGAGGAACACTGAAGCTTTCTTT. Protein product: CASCRGGTFSRNTEAFF.

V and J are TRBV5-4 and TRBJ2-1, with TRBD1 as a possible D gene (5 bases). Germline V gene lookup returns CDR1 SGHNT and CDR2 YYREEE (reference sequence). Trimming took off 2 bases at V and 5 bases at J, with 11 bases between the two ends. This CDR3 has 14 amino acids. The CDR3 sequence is CASSFPYRNNEQFF. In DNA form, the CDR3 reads TGTGCCAGCAGCTTTCCTTACAGGAACAATGAGCAGTTCTTC.

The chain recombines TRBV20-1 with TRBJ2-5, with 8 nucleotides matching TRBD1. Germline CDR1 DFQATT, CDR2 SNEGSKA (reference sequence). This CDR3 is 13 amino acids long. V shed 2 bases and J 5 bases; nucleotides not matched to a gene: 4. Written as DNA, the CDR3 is TGCAGTGCTAGATCCGGACAGGGTGAGACCCAGTACTTC. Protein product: CSARSGQGETQYF.

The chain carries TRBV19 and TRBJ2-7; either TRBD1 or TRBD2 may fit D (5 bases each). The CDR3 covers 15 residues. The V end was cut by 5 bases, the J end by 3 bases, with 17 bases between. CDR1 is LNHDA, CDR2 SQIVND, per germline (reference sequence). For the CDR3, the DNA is TGTGCCAGTAGTGTTTCCGGGACCGCGAGCTACGAGCAGTACTTC. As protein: CASSVSGTASYEQYF.

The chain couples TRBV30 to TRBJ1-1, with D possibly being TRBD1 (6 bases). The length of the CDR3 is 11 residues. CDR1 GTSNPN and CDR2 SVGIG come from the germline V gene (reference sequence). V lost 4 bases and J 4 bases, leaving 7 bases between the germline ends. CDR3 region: CAWNRATEAFF. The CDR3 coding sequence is TGTGCCTGGAACAGGGCCACTGAAGCTTTCTTT.

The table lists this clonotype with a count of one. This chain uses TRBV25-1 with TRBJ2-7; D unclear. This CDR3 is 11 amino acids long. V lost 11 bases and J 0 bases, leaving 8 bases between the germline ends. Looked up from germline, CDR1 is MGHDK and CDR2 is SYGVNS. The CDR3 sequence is CASHGSYEQYF. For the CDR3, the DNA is TGTGCCTCCCATGGCTCCTACGAGCAGTACTTC.

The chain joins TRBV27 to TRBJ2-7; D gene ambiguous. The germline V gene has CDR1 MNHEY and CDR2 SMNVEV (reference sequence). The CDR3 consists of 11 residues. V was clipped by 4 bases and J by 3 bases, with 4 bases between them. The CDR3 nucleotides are TGTGCCAGCAGTTCAGGCTACGAGCAGTACTTC. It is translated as CASSSGYEQYF.

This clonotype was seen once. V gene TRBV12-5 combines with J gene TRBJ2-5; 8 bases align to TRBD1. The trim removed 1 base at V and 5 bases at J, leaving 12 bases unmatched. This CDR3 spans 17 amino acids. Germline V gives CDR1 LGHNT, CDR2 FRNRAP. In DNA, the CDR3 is TGTGCTAGTGGTTTGGCCCCCACTTCAGGGGGCGCCGAGACCCAGTACTTC. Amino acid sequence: CASGLAPTSGGAETQYF.

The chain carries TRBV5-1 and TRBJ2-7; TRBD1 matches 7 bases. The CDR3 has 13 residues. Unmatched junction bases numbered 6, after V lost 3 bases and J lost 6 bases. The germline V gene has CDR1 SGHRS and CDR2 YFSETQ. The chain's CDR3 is CASSYLQGTEQYF. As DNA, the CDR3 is TGCGCCAGCAGCTACCTACAGGGGACCGAGCAGTACTTC.

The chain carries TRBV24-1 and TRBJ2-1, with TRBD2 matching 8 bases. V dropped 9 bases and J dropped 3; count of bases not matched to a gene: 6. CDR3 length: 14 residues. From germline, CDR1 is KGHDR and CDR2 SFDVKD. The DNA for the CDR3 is TGTGCCACCGGGGGTAGCGGGAACTACAATGAGCAGTTCTTC. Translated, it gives CATGGSGNYNEQFF.

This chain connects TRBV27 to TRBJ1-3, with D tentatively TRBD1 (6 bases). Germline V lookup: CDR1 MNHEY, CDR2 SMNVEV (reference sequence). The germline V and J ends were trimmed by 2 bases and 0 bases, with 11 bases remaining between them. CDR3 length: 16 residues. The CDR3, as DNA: TGTGCCAGCAGTTTAACCAGGGGCCGCTCTGGAAACACCATATATTTT. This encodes CASSLTRGRSGNTIYF.

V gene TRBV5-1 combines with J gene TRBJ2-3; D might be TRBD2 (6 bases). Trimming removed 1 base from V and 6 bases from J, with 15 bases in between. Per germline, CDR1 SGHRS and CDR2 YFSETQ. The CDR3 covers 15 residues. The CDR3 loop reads CASSLRGLIGDTQYF. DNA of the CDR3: TGCGCCAGCAGCTTGCGGGGACTCATCGGGGATACGCAGTATTTT. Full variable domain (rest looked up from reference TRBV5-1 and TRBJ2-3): KAGVTQTPRYLIKTRGQQVTLSCSPISGHRSVSWYQQTPGQGLQFLFEYFSETQRNKGNFPGRFSGRQFSNSRSEMNVSTLELGDSALYLCASSLRGLIGDTQYFGPGTRLTVL.

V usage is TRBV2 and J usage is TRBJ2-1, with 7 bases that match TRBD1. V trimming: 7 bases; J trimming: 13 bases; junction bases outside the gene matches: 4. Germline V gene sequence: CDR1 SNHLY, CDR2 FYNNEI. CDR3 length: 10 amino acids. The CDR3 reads CASTRDSQFF. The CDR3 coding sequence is TGTGCCAGCACCCGGGACAGTCAGTTCTTC.

The CDR3 DNA follows: TGTGCAAGTCGCTTACTAGACAGGCCCGGGTCCTACGAGCAGTACTTC. Protein: CASRLLDRPGSYEQYF. The V call is TRBV12-2, the J call TRBJ2-7; the table's TRBD2 call for D was not verified on the DNA. TRBV12-2 is flagged as a pseudogene. The CDR3 extends over 16 amino acids.

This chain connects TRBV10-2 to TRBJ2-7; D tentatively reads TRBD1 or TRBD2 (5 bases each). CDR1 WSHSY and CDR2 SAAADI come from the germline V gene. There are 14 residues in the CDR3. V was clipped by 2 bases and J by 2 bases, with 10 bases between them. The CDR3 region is CASSEKGRAYEQYF. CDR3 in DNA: TGCGCCAGCAGTGAGAAGGGACGGGCCTACGAGCAGTACTTC.

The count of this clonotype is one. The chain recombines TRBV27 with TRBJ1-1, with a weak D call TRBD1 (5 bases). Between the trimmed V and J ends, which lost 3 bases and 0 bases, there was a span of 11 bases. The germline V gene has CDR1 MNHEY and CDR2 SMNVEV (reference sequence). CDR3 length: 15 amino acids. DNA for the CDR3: TGTGCCAGCAGTTTGTGGGGGGATATGAACACTGAAGCTTTCTTT. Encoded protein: CASSLWGDMNTEAFF.

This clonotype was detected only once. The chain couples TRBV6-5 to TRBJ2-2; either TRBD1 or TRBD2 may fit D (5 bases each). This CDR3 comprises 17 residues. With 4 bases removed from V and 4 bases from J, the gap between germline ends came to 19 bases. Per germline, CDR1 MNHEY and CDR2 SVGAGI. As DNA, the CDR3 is TGTGCCAGCAGTTTCTGGGCCGGGGCTTATGGCACCGGGGAGCTGTTTTTT. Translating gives CASSFWAGAYGTGELFF.

The CDR3 nucleotides read TGCGCCAGCAGCCTCGGGACTAGCGGTCTCAATGAGCAGTTCTTC. Its translation is CASSLGTSGLNEQFF. The rearrangement joins TRBV5-1 to TRBJ2-1; 11 positions match TRBD2. The CDR3 is made up of 15 amino acids. J gave up 6 bases and V 4 bases, and 6 bases lay outside the gene matches. Germline V gene lookup returns CDR1 SGHRS and CDR2 YFSETQ.